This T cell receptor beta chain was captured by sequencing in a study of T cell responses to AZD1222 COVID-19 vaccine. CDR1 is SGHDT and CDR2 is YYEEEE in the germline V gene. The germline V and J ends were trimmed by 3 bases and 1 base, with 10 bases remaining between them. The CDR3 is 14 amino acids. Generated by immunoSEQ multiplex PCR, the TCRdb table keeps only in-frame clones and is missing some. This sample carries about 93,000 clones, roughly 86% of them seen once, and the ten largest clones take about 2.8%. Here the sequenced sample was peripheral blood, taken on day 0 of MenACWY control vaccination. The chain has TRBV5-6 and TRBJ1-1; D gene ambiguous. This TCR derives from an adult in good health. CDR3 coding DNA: TGTGCCAGCAGCTCCCCCCCGGGGAACACTGAAGCTTTCTTT. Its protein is CASSSPPGNTEAFF.